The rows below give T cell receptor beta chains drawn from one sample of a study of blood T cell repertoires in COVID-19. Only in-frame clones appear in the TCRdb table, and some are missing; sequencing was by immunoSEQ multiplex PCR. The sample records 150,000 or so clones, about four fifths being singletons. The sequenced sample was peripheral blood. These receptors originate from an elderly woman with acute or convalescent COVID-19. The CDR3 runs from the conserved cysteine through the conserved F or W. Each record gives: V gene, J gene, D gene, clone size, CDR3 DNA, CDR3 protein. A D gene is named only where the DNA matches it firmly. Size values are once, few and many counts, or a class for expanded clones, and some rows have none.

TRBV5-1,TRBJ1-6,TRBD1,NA,TGCGCCAGCAGCCCCCGGGACAGGGCCAATTCACCCCTCCACTTT,CASSPRDRANSPLHF
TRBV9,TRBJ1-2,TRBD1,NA,TGTGCCAGCAGCTTGGGACAGAACTATGGCTACACCTTC,CASSLGQNYGYTF
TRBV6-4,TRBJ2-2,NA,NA,TGTGCCAGCAGTGAACAGGGTAGCACCGGGGAGCTGTTTTTT,CASSEQGSTGELFF
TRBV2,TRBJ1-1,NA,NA,TGTGCCAGCAGTGAACAGGGGACCACTGAAGCTTTCTTT,CASSEQGTTEAFF
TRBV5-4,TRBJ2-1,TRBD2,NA,TGTGCCAGCAGCTTGGCCGGGGGGGCCTCCTACAATGAGCAGTTCTTC,CASSLAGGASYNEQFF
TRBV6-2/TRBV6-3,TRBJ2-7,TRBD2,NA,TGTGCCAGCAGTACCACCGGGGGGGCATCCTACGAGCAGTACTTC,CASSTTGGASYEQYF
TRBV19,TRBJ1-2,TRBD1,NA,TGTGCCAGTGAGGGACAGGGTCGACTGGGAAACTATGGCTACACCTTC,CASEGQGRLGNYGYTF
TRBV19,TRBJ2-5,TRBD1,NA,TGTGCCAGTAGTATGGGGGACAGGGAGACCCAGTACTTC,CASSMGDRETQYF
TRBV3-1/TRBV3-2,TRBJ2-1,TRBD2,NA,TGTGCCAGCAGTCCGGAGTTGGGGGTAGCGGGGGTAAATGAGCAGTTCTTC,CASSPELGVAGVNEQFF
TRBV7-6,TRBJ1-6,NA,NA,TGTGCCAGCAGCTCACAGGTCCAGAATTCACCCCTCCACTTT,CASSSQVQNSPLHF
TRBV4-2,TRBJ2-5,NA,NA,TGTGCCAGCAGCCAAGGGGCCGGGACCCAGTACTTC,CASSQGAGTQYF
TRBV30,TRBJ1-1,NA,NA,TGTGCCTGGAGTGTATCAGGGTTTGAAGCTTTCTTT,CAWSVSGFEAFF
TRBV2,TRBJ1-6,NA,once,TGTGCCAGCAGTGAACGGGGATCGACCTCACCCCTCCACTTT,CASSERGSTSPLHF
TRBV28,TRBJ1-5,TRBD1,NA,TGTGCCAGCAGTTTCCCGACAGGGGACTTATATCAGCCCCAGCATTTT,CASSFPTGDLYQPQHF
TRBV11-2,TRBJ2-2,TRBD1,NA,TGTGCCAGCAGCTTTACAGGGGTCGACGGGGAGCTGTTTTTT,CASSFTGVDGELFF
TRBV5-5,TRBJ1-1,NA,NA,TGTGCCAGCAGCACGGGAGCGAACACTGAAGCTTTCTTT,CASSTGANTEAFF
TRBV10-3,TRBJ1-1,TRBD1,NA,TGTGCCATCAGTGAGTTTGGACAGGGAGACACTGAAGCTTTCTTT,CAISEFGQGDTEAFF
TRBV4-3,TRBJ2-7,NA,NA,TGCGCCAGCAGCCAAGCGGTATCCAGGGGCATCTCCTACGAGCAGTACTTC,CASSQAVSRGISYEQYF
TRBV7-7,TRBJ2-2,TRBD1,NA,TGTGCCACCTCGCGGGACAGGGCGAACACCGGGGAGCTGTTTTTT,CATSRDRANTGELFF
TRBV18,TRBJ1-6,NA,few,TGTGCCAGCTCACCACCGGGGAGCTCCTATAATTCACCCCTCCACTTT,CASSPPGSSYNSPLHF
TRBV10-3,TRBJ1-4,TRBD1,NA,TGTGCCATCAGTGAGTTTCCTCCGGGACAGGGGAAAGAACTGTTTTTT,CAISEFPPGQGKELFF
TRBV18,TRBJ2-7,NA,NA,TGTGCCAGCTCACCAGGATCAGGGTGGAGCTCCTACGAGCAGTACTTC,CASSPGSGWSSYEQYF
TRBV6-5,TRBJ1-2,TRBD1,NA,TGTGCCAGCAGCCCCGGACAGGGTTGGGGCTACACCTTC,CASSPGQGWGYTF
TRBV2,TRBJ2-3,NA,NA,TGTGCCAGCACGCAGGGGCCTCCAAACGCGGATACGCAGTATTTT,CASTQGPPNADTQYF
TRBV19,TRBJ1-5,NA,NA,TGTGCCAGTAGTATAGAGGCAGGGTATAGCAATCAGCCCCAGCATTTT,CASSIEAGYSNQPQHF
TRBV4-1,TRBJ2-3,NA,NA,TGCGCCAGCAGCCAAGTGTCGGATACGCAGTATTTT,CASSQVSDTQYF